The subject of this entry is one T cell receptor (beta chain). Its antigen specificity is not known. One base away there is no much larger clone; base qualities are not given. Collaborating institutions collected whole blood in K2EDTA tubes following their own protocols. For TCRbeta analysis, collaborator samples were shipped as frozen whole blood, as isolated PBMCs, or as DNA extracted from either sample type. These data originate in a study of blood T cell repertoires in COVID-19 (dated by TCRdb to 2018 to 2020). Notes on the research overall: Samples from collaborators originated in the United States, Italy and Spain and spanned both the acute and convalescent phases of COVID-19. The sample metadata nearly always contained a de-identified subject ID, COVID-19 status, age in years and sex. Samples were obtained from the ongoing ImmuneRACE study (first 160 participants) and from approximately 1,200 subjects provided by 6 global collaborators. Where available, HLA class I and class II types were taken from metadata supplied by the sample provider and were not determined by assay-based typing. The material from the prospective study consisted of cDNA or gDNA derived from T cells, B-cell-depleted T cells, or PBMCs. Subjects who had been exposed to COVID-19, were actively infected with it, or had recovered from it provided the deeply sampled blood TCRbeta repertoires that made up the dataset. A freely available public database, intended as a resource for researchers studying the immune response to SARS-CoV-2, is where the repertoires were released.

TCRbeta CDR3 regions were amplified from genomic DNA by means of the immunoSEQ Assay, a bias-controlled multiplex PCR. Processing in the source paper ran as follows. Within the assay, amplification of reference gene primers was used to estimate how many nucleated cells each sample contained. To quantify the absolute abundance of each unique TCRbeta CDR3 rearrangement, sequence reads were collapsed and filtered. For each sample, productive Simpson clonality was calculated by taking the square root of Simpson's diversity index across productive rearrangements. In its TCRdb copy, this immuneACCESS table keeps in-frame sequences only and misses some clones. Where compared with another copy, unresolved V genes explain less than half of these, and the others have no known cause. V and J calls and clone size are copied from that table; D and trimming were computed from the DNA. The sample has 7,300 or so clones on record, around 90% of them singletons. More than 6.5% of the sample comes from the top ten.

The germline V end is reduced by 5 bases and the J end by 12 bases; junction bases left unmatched: 7. CDR1 and CDR2 are drawn from the germline V gene: MDHEN, SYDVKM. The CDR3 measures 12 amino acids from cysteine to phenylalanine. CDR3 DNA is the only sequence kept; it has 36 bases, read in frame from the first base. Study-wide conclusions, independent of this receptor: The amount of clinical and demographic metadata varied by source and participant and was provided uncurated.

This clonotype was obtained from a woman in her forties or fifties with active or convalescent COVID-19. The sample comprised peripheral blood. This chain joins TRBV28 to TRBJ2-4; 7 middle bases align to TRBD2. The CDR3 amino acid sequence is: CASSLAGVGQYF. The DNA sequence reads TGTGCCAGCAGTCTCGCGGGAGTGGGTCAGTACTTC.